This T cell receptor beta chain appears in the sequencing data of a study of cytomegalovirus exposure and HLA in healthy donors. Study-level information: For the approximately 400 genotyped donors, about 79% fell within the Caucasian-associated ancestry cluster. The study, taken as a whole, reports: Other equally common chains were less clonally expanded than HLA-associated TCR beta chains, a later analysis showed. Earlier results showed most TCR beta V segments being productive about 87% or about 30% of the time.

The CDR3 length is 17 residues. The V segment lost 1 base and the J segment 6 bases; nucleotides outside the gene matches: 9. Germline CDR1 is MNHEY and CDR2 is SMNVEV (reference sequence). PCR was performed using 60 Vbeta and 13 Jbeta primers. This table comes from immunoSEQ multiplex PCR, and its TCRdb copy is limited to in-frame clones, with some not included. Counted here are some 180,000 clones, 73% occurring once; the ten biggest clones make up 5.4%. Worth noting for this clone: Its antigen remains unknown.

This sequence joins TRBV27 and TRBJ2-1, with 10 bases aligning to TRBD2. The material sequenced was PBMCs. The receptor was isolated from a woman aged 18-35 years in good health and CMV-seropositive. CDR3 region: CASSLFVGAGGPNEQFF. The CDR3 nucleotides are TGTGCCAGCAGTTTATTCGTAGGAGCGGGGGGGCCCAATGAGCAGTTCTTC.